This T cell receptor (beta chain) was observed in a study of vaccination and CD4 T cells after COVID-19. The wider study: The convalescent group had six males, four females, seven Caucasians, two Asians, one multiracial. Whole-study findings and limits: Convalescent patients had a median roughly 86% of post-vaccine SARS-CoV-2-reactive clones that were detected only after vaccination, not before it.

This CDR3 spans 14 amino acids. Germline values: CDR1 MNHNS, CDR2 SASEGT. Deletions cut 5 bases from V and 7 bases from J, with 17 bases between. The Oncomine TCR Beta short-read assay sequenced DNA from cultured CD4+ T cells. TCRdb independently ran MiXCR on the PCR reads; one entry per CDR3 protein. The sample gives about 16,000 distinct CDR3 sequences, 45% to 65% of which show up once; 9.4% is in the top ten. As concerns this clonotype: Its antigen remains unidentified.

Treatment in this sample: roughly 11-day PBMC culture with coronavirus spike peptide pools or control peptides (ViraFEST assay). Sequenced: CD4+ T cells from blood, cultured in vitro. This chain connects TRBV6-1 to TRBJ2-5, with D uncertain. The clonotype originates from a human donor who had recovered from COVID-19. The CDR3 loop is CASSTSKIKGTQYF. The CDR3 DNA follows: TGTGCCAGCAGTACCTCCAAGATAAAAGGGACCCAGTACTTC.